This record covers a single TCR beta chain. The antigen is unknown. The entry originates in a study of cytomegalovirus exposure and HLA in healthy donors. V dropped 3 bases and J dropped 2; count of bases not matched to a gene: 5. Germline V gene data show CDR1 as PRHDT and CDR2 as FYEKMQ (reference sequence). This CDR3 has 15 amino acids. Study-wide points: Per a later analysis, approximately 16,000 TCR beta sequences showed association with HLA alleles at 0.05 false discovery rate. A later analysis reportedly identified an Asian-associated ancestry cluster as carrying fewer N-insertions than the roughly 670-donor mean. According to the study, around 150 TCR beta chains were cytomegalovirus-associated. Most likely, a cluster of highly shared sequence variants arose as a sequencing artifact.

PCR employed 60 Vbeta and 13 Jbeta primers. Data came from immunoSEQ multiplex PCR; TCRdb stores just in-frame clones and leaves some out. In the table there are some 150,000 clones, 82% of which are singletons. The sequenced sample consisted of PBMCs. This rearrangement joins TRBV13 to TRBJ2-3, with 7 bases lining up with TRBD2. This sequence was found in a woman aged 45-65 years in good health and CMV-seropositive. CDR3 nucleotide sequence: TGTGCCAGCAGCTTCCAGCGGGGTCACACAGATACGCAGTATTTT. Translated: CASSFQRGHTDTQYF. Filled out from reference TRBV13 and TRBJ2-3, the complete variable domain reads AAGVIQSPRHLIKEKRETATLKCYPIPRHDTVYWYQQGPGQDPQFLISFYEKMQSDKGSIPDRFSAQQFSDYHSELNMSSLELGDSALYFCASSFQRGHTDTQYFGPGTRLTVL.